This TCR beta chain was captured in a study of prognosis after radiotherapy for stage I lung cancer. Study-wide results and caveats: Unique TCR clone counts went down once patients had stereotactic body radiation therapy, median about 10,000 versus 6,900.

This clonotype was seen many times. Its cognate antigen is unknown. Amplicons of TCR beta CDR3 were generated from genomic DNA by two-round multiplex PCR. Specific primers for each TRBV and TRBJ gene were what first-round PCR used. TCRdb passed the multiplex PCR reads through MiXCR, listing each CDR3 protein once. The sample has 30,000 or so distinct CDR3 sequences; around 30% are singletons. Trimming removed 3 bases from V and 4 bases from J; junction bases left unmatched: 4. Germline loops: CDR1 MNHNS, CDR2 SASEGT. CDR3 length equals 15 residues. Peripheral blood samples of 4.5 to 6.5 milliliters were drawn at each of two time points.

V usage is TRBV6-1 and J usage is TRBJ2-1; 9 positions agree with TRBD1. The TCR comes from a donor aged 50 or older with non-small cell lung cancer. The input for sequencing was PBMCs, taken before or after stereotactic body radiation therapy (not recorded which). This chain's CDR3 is CASSDGTGLYNEQFF. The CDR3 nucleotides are TGTGCCAGCAGTGACGGGACAGGGTTGTACAATGAGCAGTTCTTC.